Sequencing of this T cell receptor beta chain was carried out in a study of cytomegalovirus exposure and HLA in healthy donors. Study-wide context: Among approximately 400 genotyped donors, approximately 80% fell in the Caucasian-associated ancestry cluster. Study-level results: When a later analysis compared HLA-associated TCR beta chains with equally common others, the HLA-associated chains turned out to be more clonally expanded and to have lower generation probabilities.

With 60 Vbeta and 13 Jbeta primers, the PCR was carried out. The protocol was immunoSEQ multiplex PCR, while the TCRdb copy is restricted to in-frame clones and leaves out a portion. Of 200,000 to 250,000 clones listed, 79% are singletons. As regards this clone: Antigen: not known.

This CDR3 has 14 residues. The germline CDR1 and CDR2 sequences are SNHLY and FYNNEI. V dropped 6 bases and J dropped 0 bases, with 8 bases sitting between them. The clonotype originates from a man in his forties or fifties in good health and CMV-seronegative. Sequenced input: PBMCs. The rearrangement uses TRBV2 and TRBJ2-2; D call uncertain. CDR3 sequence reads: CASRESANTGELFF. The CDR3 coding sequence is TGTGCCAGCAGGGAGAGCGCGAACACCGGGGAGCTGTTTTTT.